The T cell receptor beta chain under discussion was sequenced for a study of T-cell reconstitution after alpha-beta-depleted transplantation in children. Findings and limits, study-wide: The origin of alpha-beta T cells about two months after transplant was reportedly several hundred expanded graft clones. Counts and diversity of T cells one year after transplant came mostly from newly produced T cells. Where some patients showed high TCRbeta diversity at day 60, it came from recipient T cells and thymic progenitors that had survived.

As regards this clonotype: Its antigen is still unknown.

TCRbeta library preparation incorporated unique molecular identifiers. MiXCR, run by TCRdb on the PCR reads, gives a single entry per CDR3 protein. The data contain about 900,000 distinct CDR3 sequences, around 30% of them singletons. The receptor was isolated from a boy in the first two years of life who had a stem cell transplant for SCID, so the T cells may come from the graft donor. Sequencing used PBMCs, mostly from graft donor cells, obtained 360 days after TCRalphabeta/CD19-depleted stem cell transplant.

The CDR3 protein is CASSLLGDDDEQFF. In DNA form, the CDR3 reads TGTGCCAGCAGCCTTCTCGGGGACGATGATGAGCAGTTCTTC. This chain uses TRBV3-1 with TRBJ2-1; possibly TRBD1 or TRBD2 for D (5 bases each). Germline CDR1 and CDR2: LGHDT and YNNKEL (reference sequence). The length of the CDR3 is 14 residues. The V end was cut by 4 bases, the J end by 8 bases, with 15 bases between.